Shown below are 2 T cell receptor beta chains from a single sample sequenced in a study of CD8 T cells in Susac syndrome. Random hexamers were used to reverse transcribe an amount of about 0.45 to 1 ug RNA. TCRdb ran MiXCR on the immunoSEQ multiplex PCR reads and lists one entry per CDR3 protein. The sample lists around 190,000 distinct CDR3 sequences; about 95% were seen once. Source material: CD4+ T cells from PBMCs. The receptors stem from a human donor in good health.

A single count supports this clonotype. CDR3 DNA: TGTGCCAGCAGCGAGGCGATTTACAATGAGCAGTTCTTC. Translation: CASSEAIYNEQFF. V is TRBV9 and J is TRBJ2-1; the D is unclear. The CDR3 consists of 13 residues. The germline gives CDR1 SGDLS, CDR2 YYNGEE. V was shortened by 3 bases and J by 4 bases, with 8 bases between the two germline ends.

The rearrangement links TRBV4-1 to TRBJ1-5; D remains ambiguous. V was trimmed by 1 base and J by 1 base, leaving 8 bases between them. There are 15 residues in the CDR3. The germline CDR1 and CDR2 sequences are MGHRA and YSYEKL. CDR3 DNA: TGCGCCAGCAGCCAAGGCAGAGGAAGCAATCAGCCCCAGCATTTT. Its protein product is CASSQGRGSNQPQHF.